This is a list of T cell receptor beta chains from one sample in a study of T cell responses to AZD1222 COVID-19 vaccine. Profiled with immunoSEQ multiplex PCR; TCRdb holds only in-frame clones, not every one. The table lists 150,000 to 200,000 clones, around 92% of them singletons. Sample: peripheral blood, taken on day 0 of AZD1222 vaccination. The receptors were gathered from an adult in good health. The CDR3 runs from the conserved cysteine through the conserved F or W. The order of the fields is J gene, V gene, clone size, D gene, CDR3 DNA, CDR3 protein. D genes are given only for firm matches. Clone size is given for some rows only: seen once, a few or many times, or a class if the clone is expanded.

j_gene: TRBJ1-2; v_gene: TRBV27; abundance: .; d_gene: .; CDR3nt: TGTGCCAGCAGTTCCCGGCAATTTTCATATGGCTACACCTTC; CDR3aa: CASSSRQFSYGYTF
j_gene: TRBJ2-5; v_gene: TRBV11-3; abundance: .; d_gene: TRBD1; CDR3nt: TGTGCCAGCAGCACCGGACAGGGAACCCAAGAGACCCAGTACTTC; CDR3aa: CASSTGQGTQETQYF
j_gene: TRBJ2-5; v_gene: TRBV4-1; abundance: once; d_gene: TRBD2; CDR3nt: TGCGCCAGCAGCCCTGGACTAGCGGGAAGAGAGACCCAGTACTTC; CDR3aa: CASSPGLAGRETQYF
j_gene: TRBJ1-4; v_gene: TRBV15; abundance: .; d_gene: .; CDR3nt: TGTGCCACCAGCAGAGAATACGGTGGGGATGAAAAACTGTTTTTT; CDR3aa: CATSREYGGDEKLFF
j_gene: TRBJ2-1; v_gene: TRBV7-2; abundance: .; d_gene: .; CDR3nt: TGTGCCAGCAGCTTCGGCTACTCCTACAATGAGCAGTTCTTC; CDR3aa: CASSFGYSYNEQFF
j_gene: TRBJ1-1; v_gene: TRBV6-5; abundance: .; d_gene: .; CDR3nt: TGTGCCAGCAGGGGGGAGGTCACTGAAGCTTTCTTT; CDR3aa: CASRGEVTEAFF
j_gene: TRBJ1-2; v_gene: TRBV7-9; abundance: .; d_gene: TRBD1; CDR3nt: TGTGCCACTCTTGATTTAGTGACAGGGGTTTTCTCTAGTGGCTACACCTTC; CDR3aa: CATLDLVTGVFSSGYTF
j_gene: TRBJ2-2; v_gene: TRBV5-4; abundance: .; d_gene: .; CDR3nt: TGTGCCAGCAGCTCCGGCGGGGAGCTGTTTTTT; CDR3aa: CASSSGGELFF
j_gene: TRBJ2-3; v_gene: TRBV24-1; abundance: .; d_gene: TRBD2; CDR3nt: TGTGCCACCAGTACTCCCGAGGCTAGCGGGGGAGCAGATACGCAGTATTTT; CDR3aa: CATSTPEASGGADTQYF
j_gene: TRBJ1-1; v_gene: TRBV30; abundance: .; d_gene: .; CDR3nt: TGTGCCTGGAGTGTCAGGGGACCTGAAGCTTTCTTT; CDR3aa: CAWSVRGPEAFF
j_gene: TRBJ1-1; v_gene: TRBV7-3; abundance: .; d_gene: TRBD1; CDR3nt: TGTGCCAGCAGCGAGGGGGCTTGGAACACTGAAGCTTTCTTT; CDR3aa: CASSEGAWNTEAFF
j_gene: TRBJ1-1; v_gene: TRBV12-3/TRBV12-4; abundance: .; d_gene: .; CDR3nt: TGTGCCAGCAGTTCCTTCGGGTACACTGAAGCTTTCTTT; CDR3aa: CASSSFGYTEAFF
j_gene: TRBJ2-3; v_gene: TRBV19; abundance: .; d_gene: .; CDR3nt: TGTGCCAGTAGTAGGACATCCTTTCGTCCAGATACGCAGTATTTT; CDR3aa: CASSRTSFRPDTQYF
j_gene: TRBJ2-3; v_gene: TRBV6-5; abundance: .; d_gene: TRBD2; CDR3nt: TGTGCCAGCAGTTCGTGGACTAGCGGGGACACAGATACGCAGTATTTT; CDR3aa: CASSSWTSGDTDTQYF
j_gene: TRBJ2-7; v_gene: TRBV19; abundance: .; d_gene: TRBD2; CDR3nt: TGTGCCAGTGGGACGGGACTAGCGGGAGAAGAGCAGTACTTC; CDR3aa: CASGTGLAGEEQYF
j_gene: TRBJ1-4; v_gene: TRBV4-2; abundance: .; d_gene: .; CDR3nt: TGTGCCAGCAGCCAAGAGCCCCAGGGATGGAATGAAAAACTGTTTTTT; CDR3aa: CASSQEPQGWNEKLFF
j_gene: TRBJ1-1; v_gene: TRBV4-1; abundance: .; d_gene: .; CDR3nt: TGCGCCAGCAGGGTTAGGGGGGGCACTGAAGCTTTCTTT; CDR3aa: CASRVRGGTEAFF
j_gene: TRBJ1-3; v_gene: TRBV29-1; abundance: .; d_gene: TRBD1; CDR3nt: TGCAGCGTTGCCGTGGGACAGGGAAACACCATATATTTT; CDR3aa: CSVAVGQGNTIYF
j_gene: TRBJ1-1; v_gene: TRBV6-5; abundance: .; d_gene: TRBD1; CDR3nt: TGTGCCAGCACGACAGGGGGGACTGAAGCTTTCTTT; CDR3aa: CASTTGGTEAFF
j_gene: TRBJ1-2; v_gene: TRBV28; abundance: .; d_gene: .; CDR3nt: TGTGCCAGCAGTCCCCGGCGCCTAGTCGACTATGGCTACACCTTC; CDR3aa: CASSPRRLVDYGYTF